Shown below are 22 T cell receptor beta chains from a single sample sequenced in a study of T cells in Graves' hyperthyroidism and ophthalmopathy. Regions amplified from RNA transcripts were the TCR beta CDR3 regions. An initial round of RT-PCR targeting the TCR CDR3 relied on the HTBI primer set. TCRdb itself ran the multiplex PCR reads through MiXCR, one entry per CDR3 protein. Found here are hundreds of thousands of distinct CDR3 sequences, 12% to 15% of them singletons; the top ten hold roughly a tenth. Sequencing used blood. All receptors derive from a woman younger than 35 with Graves' hyperthyroidism.

This clonotype was seen at least ten times. The chain recombines TRBV11-2 with TRBJ2-3; no firm D call. CDR1 SGHAT and CDR2 FQNNGV come from the germline V gene. V was clipped by 1 base and J by 4 bases, with 9 bases between them. The CDR3 sequence is 14 residues long. The CDR3 DNA reads as TGTGCCAGCAGCTTAGTGGGCAGGTCAGATACGCAGTATTTT. Its translation is CASSLVGRSDTQYF. Full variable domain (missing parts from reference TRBV11-2 and TRBJ2-3): EAGVAQSPRYKIIEKRQSVAFWCNPISGHATLYWYQQILGQGPKLLIQFQNNGVVDDSQLPKDRFSAERLKGVDSTLKIQPAKLEDSAVYLCASSLVGRSDTQYFGPGTRLTVL.

The sample holds many counts of this clonotype. The V and J genes are TRBV13 and TRBJ2-5; 13 bases align to TRBD2. Germline CDR1 and CDR2: PRHDT and FYEKMQ (reference sequence). The CDR3 spans 15 residues. With 8 bases clipped from V and 4 bases from J, the junction kept 7 bases outside the gene matches. Here the CDR3 DNA reads TGTGCCAGCTCACCGAGACTAGCGGGAGGAGAGACCCAGTACTTC. Translated: CASSPRLAGGETQYF.

The chain joins TRBV7-9 to TRBJ2-5; the D is unclear. The CDR3 loop spans 13 amino acids. Germline CDR1 reads SEHNR; CDR2 reads FQNEAQ (reference sequence). Trimming pared 5 bases from V and 3 bases from J, leaving 10 bases between. The CDR3 loop reads CASSPTQKETQYF. CDR3 nucleotides: TGTGCCAGCAGCCCCACTCAAAAAGAGACCCAGTACTTC. The variable domain in full, with the rest retrieved from reference TRBV7-9 and TRBJ2-5, is DTGVSQNPRHKITKRGQNVTFRCDPISEHNRLYWYRQTLGQGPEFLTYFQNEAQLEKSRLLSDRFSAERPKGSFSTLEIQRTEQGDSAMYLCASSPTQKETQYFGPGTRLLVL.

The V and J genes are TRBV28 and TRBJ1-1; 10 positions agree with TRBD1. Germline CDR1 reads MDHEN; CDR2 reads SYDVKM. With V trimmed by 6 bases and J by 8 bases, 18 bases remained unmatched. The CDR3 loop spans 17 amino acids. CDR3 sequence reads: CASRVGGLWTGGSEAFF. CDR3 sequence (DNA): TGTGCCAGCAGAGTTGGGGGATTATGGACAGGGGGATCCGAAGCTTTCTTT.

In its sample, this clonotype was seen many times. This chain uses TRBV27 with TRBJ2-3; 12 bases match TRBD2. V was pared by 2 bases and J by 0 bases, with 6 bases of the junction left unmatched. CDR3 length equals 18 residues. Germline CDR1 and CDR2: MNHEY and SMNVEV (reference sequence). As DNA, the CDR3 is TGTGCCAGCAGTTTAAGGATTGGGACTAGCGGGAGCACAGATACGCAGTATTTT. It codes for CASSLRIGTSGSTDTQYF.

This clonotype was seen repeatedly, ten times or more. The chain is built from TRBV20-1 and TRBJ2-1, with 8 nucleotides matching TRBD1. The CDR3 has 14 amino acids. CDR1 and CDR2 (germline): DFQATT, SNEGSKA (reference sequence). The CDR3 region is CRVHDRGRYNEQFF. CDR3 DNA sequence: TGCAGGGTTCACGACAGGGGAAGATACAATGAGCAGTTCTTC.

The rearrangement joins TRBV9 to TRBJ2-5; D perhaps matches TRBD2 (5 bases). CDR3 length: 14 residues. Looked up from germline, CDR1 is SGDLS and CDR2 is YYNGEE. Trimming shortened V by 0 bases and J by 5 bases, and 11 bases separated the two germline ends. CDR3 sequence: CASSVGPSRETQYF. In nucleotides, the CDR3 is TGTGCCAGCAGCGTAGGTCCTAGCCGGGAGACCCAGTACTTC.

The V and J genes are TRBV20-1 and TRBJ1-5, with D unresolved. V was pared by 2 bases and J by 2 bases, with 13 bases between. This CDR3 has 15 amino acids. Germline values: CDR1 DFQATT, CDR2 SNEGSKA (reference sequence). The chain's CDR3 is CSARPEYGGNQPQHF. The CDR3 DNA reads as TGCAGTGCTAGACCTGAATACGGGGGCAATCAGCCCCAGCATTTT.

In the case of this clonotype: Just one base apart from a much larger clone, this may be a read error. The CDR3 ends on some other residue instead of the conserved phenylalanine or tryptophan, so this is likely a read error. V gene TRBV18 combines with J gene TRBJ2-7, with D maybe TRBD1 (6 bases). Germline CDR1 and CDR2: KGHSH and LQKENI. Between the trimmed V and J ends, which lost 3 bases and 2 bases, there was a span of 11 bases. This CDR3 comprises 14 residues. CDR3 nucleotides: TGTGCCAGCTCACCTGGACAGCACACCTACGAGCAGTACTTA. This codes for CASSPGQHTYEQYL.

There are many counts of this clonotype. The chain uses TRBV18 and TRBJ2-2; D unclear. CDR1 is KGHSH, CDR2 LQKENI, per germline. The CDR3 is 15 residues long. The V and J ends lost 3 bases and 1 base respectively, with 9 bases between them. Here the CDR3 DNA reads TGTGCCAGCTCACCGGGTTCGTTGAACACCGGGGAGCTGTTTTTT. Translation: CASSPGSLNTGELFF.

This clonotype was recorded many times. This rearrangement joins TRBV2 to TRBJ2-7; either TRBD1 or TRBD2 may supply D (5 bases each). Germline V CDR1 and CDR2: SNHLY, FYNNEI. This CDR3 is built from 15 residues. V was trimmed by 7 bases and J by 1 base, leaving 17 bases between them. The CDR3 sequence is CASKAEAGASYEQYF. Written as DNA, the CDR3 is TGTGCCAGCAAGGCGGAGGCTGGGGCTTCCTACGAGCAGTACTTC.

There are a few counts of this clonotype. V usage is TRBV7-2 and J usage is TRBJ2-7, with TRBD2 matching over 12 bases. CDR3 length: 17 amino acids. The V and J ends lost 5 bases and 3 bases, in that order; junction bases with no gene match: 11. CDR1 SGHTA and CDR2 FQGNSA come from the germline V gene. This CDR3 reads CASSIHSGTSGFYEQYF. CDR3 coding DNA: TGTGCCAGCAGCATCCACTCCGGGACTAGCGGGTTCTACGAGCAGTACTTC.

This clonotype was seen only a few times. This sequence joins TRBV2 and TRBJ2-5, with D tentatively TRBD1 (5 bases). The germline CDR1 and CDR2 sequences are SNHLY and FYNNEI. This CDR3 comprises 12 residues. The V and J ends lost 2 bases and 13 bases respectively, with 14 bases between them. CDR3 nucleotide sequence: TGTGCCAGCAGTGAACGGCGGCAGGGCCTGTACTTC. This encodes CASSERRQGLYF.

The chain links TRBV11-2 to TRBJ2-2, with TRBD2 as a possible D gene (5 bases). Germline CDR1 SGHAT, CDR2 FQNNGV. V shed 5 bases and J shed 4 bases, with 11 bases lying between them. This CDR3 has 14 residues. This CDR3 is CASSPQRATGELFF. The CDR3 coding sequence is TGTGCCAGCAGCCCACAGAGGGCCACCGGGGAGCTGTTTTTT.

The chain joins TRBV20-1 to TRBJ2-2, with D maybe TRBD1 (5 bases). Per the germline V gene, CDR1 is DFQATT and CDR2 is SNEGSKA (reference sequence). The CDR3 contains 13 residues. The V and J ends lost 1 base and 6 bases respectively, with 9 bases between them. In nucleotides, the CDR3 is TGCAGTGCTAGAGGGGGCCAAGCCGGGGAGCTGTTTTTT. It specifies CSARGGQAGELFF.

This clonotype was counted at least ten times. V gene TRBV29-1 combines with J gene TRBJ2-1; 10 positions agree with TRBD2. Germline V gene lookup returns CDR1 SQVTM and CDR2 ANQGSEA. The CDR3 spans 15 residues. Trimming cost V 8 bases and J 3 bases; bases outside gene matches: 10. CDR3 DNA sequence: TGCAGCCTAAAACTAGCGGGGAACCTCTACAATGAGCAGTTCTTC. It encodes CSLKLAGNLYNEQFF.

This clonotype was picked up many times. The chain uses TRBV18 and TRBJ2-7; D possibly matches TRBD1 or TRBD2 (5 bases each). This CDR3 has 17 amino acids. Germline assignment: CDR1 KGHSH and CDR2 LQKENI. V dropped 6 bases and J dropped 3 bases, with 24 bases sitting between them. The CDR3 region is CASSPQYRDRGYYEQYF. The CDR3, as DNA: TGTGCCAGCTCCCCCCAGTACCGGGACCGAGGTTACTACGAGCAGTACTTC. Variable domain in full (rest from reference TRBV18 and TRBJ2-7): NAGVMQNPRHLVRRRGQEARLRCSPMKGHSHVYWYRQLPEEGLKFMVYLQKENIIDESGMPKERFSAEFPKEGPSILRIQQVVRGDSAAYFCASSPQYRDRGYYEQYFGPGTRLTVT.

This clonotype was observed a few times. A clone one base away is much larger, so this may be a read error. J is TRBJ2-3 and V is TRBV30; possibly TRBD1 or TRBD2 for D (5 bases each). The CDR3 spans 15 residues. The ends were cut back, 4 bases at V and 1 base at J, with 15 bases in the middle. CDR1 is GTSNPN, CDR2 SVGIG, per germline (reference sequence). CDR3 sequence: CAWILGPTGTDTQYF. In DNA, the CDR3 is TGTGCCTGGATCTTGGGACCCACTGGCACAGATACGCAGTATTTT. Combining the CDR3 with reference TRBV30 and TRBJ2-3 gives the whole variable domain SQTIHQWPATLVQPVGSPLSLECTVEGTSNPNLYWYRQAAGRGLQLLFYSVGIGQISSEVPQNLSASRPQDRQFILSSKKLLLSDSGFYLCAWILGPTGTDTQYFGPGTRLTVL.

At least ten counts were recorded for this clonotype. This sequence joins TRBV11-2 and TRBJ2-7, with TRBD2 matching 10 bases. Germline values: CDR1 SGHAT, CDR2 FQNNGV. Trimming cost V 6 bases and J 4 bases; bases outside gene matches: 9. CDR3 length equals 15 residues. CDR3 nucleotide sequence: TGTGCCAGCAGTTCCACCCGAGCGGGAGGGTACGAGCAGTACTTC. It codes for CASSSTRAGGYEQYF.

This rearrangement joins TRBV20-1 to TRBJ1-2, with D unresolved. This CDR3 contains 15 residues. Looked up from germline, CDR1 is DFQATT and CDR2 is SNEGSKA (reference sequence). The V end was cut by 5 bases, the J end by 0 bases, with 16 bases between. DNA for the CDR3: TGCAGTGCTCACCCAAAAAGTTTCGCTAACTATGGCTACACCTTC. Amino acid sequence: CSAHPKSFANYGYTF.

A note on this clonotype: This may come from a read error, since a much larger clone is one base off. The rearrangement joins TRBV28 to TRBJ2-2; 9 nucleotides line up with TRBD2. J gave up 4 bases and V 6 bases, and 3 bases lay outside the gene matches. The CDR3 is made up of 14 amino acids. Germline V lookup: CDR1 MDHEN, CDR2 SYDVKM. The DNA for the CDR3 is TGTGCCAGCAGGCGGGAGGGGAGCACCGGGGAGCTGTTTTTT. As protein: CASRREGSTGELFF.

The rearrangement links TRBV9 to TRBJ2-3; the D call may be TRBD1 or TRBD2 (6 bases each). V was pared by 4 bases and J by 2 bases, with 14 bases between. CDR1 is SGDLS, CDR2 YYNGEE, per germline. CDR3 size: 15 residues. CDR3 coding DNA: TGTGCCAGCAGCTTTGGGGGGCCCTACACAGATACGCAGTATTTT. Protein: CASSFGGPYTDTQYF.